The 3 T cell receptor beta chains listed next were all sequenced from one sample in a study of blood T cell repertoires in COVID-19 (dated by TCRdb to about 2020). The library relied on the immunoSEQ multiplex PCR assay. Drawn from immuneACCESS, this table holds only the in-frame rearrangements with V and J called that TCRdb kept. Clones are partly lost; checked studies trace under half to an unresolved V gene and leave the rest unexplained. The sample includes over 200,000 clones, with 70% to 90% observed a single time. The ten biggest clones cover around a tenth of the sample. Sequencing was done on a sample of peripheral blood. The receptors shown here come from a man aged 50 to 59 with COVID-19, enrolled during active disease.

The chain links TRBV3-1 (or the pseudogene TRBV3-2) to TRBJ2-1, with 7 nucleotides matching TRBD2. Germline V gene lookup returns CDR1 LGHDT and CDR2 YNNKEL (reference sequence). This CDR3 contains 17 residues. Trimming at V came to 0 bases and at J to 2 bases, leaving 7 bases not matched to a gene. CDR3 amino acids: CASSQDGLAATYNEQFF. The CDR3 DNA sequence: TGTGCCAGCAGCCAAGACGGGCTAGCGGCCACCTACAATGAGCAGTTCTTC.

This clone showed up just a few times. CDR3 coding DNA: TGCGCCAGCAGCTCCGGACAGGGTCAAGCGCGAGGAGATACGCAGTATTTT. This sequence encodes CASSSGQGQARGDTQYF. The chain employs TRBV5-1 and TRBJ2-3; 8 positions match TRBD1. The J segment lost 5 bases and the V segment lost 3 bases, leaving 14 bases of the junction unmatched. Germline V gene sequence: CDR1 SGHRS, CDR2 YFSETQ. This CDR3 is built from 17 residues. Full variable domain (missing parts from reference TRBV5-1 and TRBJ2-3): KAGVTQTPRYLIKTRGQQVTLSCSPISGHRSVSWYQQTPGQGLQFLFEYFSETQRNKGNFPGRFSGRQFSNSRSEMNVSTLELGDSALYLCASSSGQGQARGDTQYFGPGTRLTVL.

This chain links TRBV15 with TRBJ1-3; 9 bases are a match to TRBD1. This CDR3 contains 14 residues. Germline V gene lookup returns CDR1 LNHNV and CDR2 YYDKDF (reference sequence). The ends lost 4 bases at V and 4 bases at J; junction bases unmatched: 2. The chain's CDR3 is CATSKGQGGNTIYF. CDR3 sequence (DNA): TGTGCCACCAGCAAGGGACAGGGAGGAAACACCATATATTTT. Drawing the rest from reference TRBV15 and TRBJ1-3, the complete variable domain is DAMVIQNPRYQVTQFGKPVTLSCSQTLNHNVMYWYQQKSSQAPKLLFHYYDKDFNNEADTPDNFQSRRPNTSFCFLDIRSPGLGDTAMYLCATSKGQGGNTIYFGEGSWLTVV.